A single sample gave rise to the 21 T cell receptor beta chains below, sequenced in a study of control samples from healthy donors and cancer patients. Produced via immunoSEQ multiplex PCR; TCRdb's table is partial and in-frame only. The sample has 160,000 or so clones, 93% seen once. Sequencing was carried out using blood. The receptors come from a man aged 50 to 59 in good health.

The rearrangement uses TRBV24-1 and TRBJ2-7, with D possibly matching TRBD1 (6 bases). Trimming removed 3 bases from V and 5 bases from J, with 13 bases in between. The CDR3 is 14 amino acids. From germline, CDR1 is KGHDR and CDR2 SFDVKD. The CDR3 region is CATSDPQGRDEQYF. CDR3 nucleotide sequence: TGTGCCACCAGTGATCCACAGGGTCGGGACGAGCAGTACTTC.

The rearrangement links TRBV9 to TRBJ2-5, with TRBD1 matching over 9 bases. CDR1 and CDR2 from the germline V gene are SGDLS and YYNGEE. The V segment lost 4 bases and the J segment 3 bases; nucleotides outside the gene matches: 4. The CDR3 loop spans 14 amino acids. The CDR3 spells CASSPRTGEETQYF. The CDR3 DNA sequence: TGTGCCAGCAGCCCAAGGACAGGGGAAGAGACCCAGTACTTC.

The chain links TRBV28 to TRBJ1-5, with TRBD1 as a possible D gene (5 bases). The CDR3 contains 18 residues. Trimming cost V 2 bases and J 7 bases, with 24 bases left between them. Germline CDR1 MDHEN, CDR2 SYDVKM. As DNA, the CDR3 is TGTGCCAGCAGTTTAAGGTTAATCTGGGGCGGCCGTCCCCAGCCCCAGCATTTT. This gives the protein CASSLRLIWGGRPQPQHF.

The chain is built from TRBV7-8 and TRBJ2-1, with D possibly matching TRBD1 (8 bases). V dropped 3 bases and J dropped 2 bases, with 32 bases sitting between them. CDR3 length equals 22 residues. The germline V gene has CDR1 SGHVS and CDR2 FQNEAQ. DNA for the CDR3: TGTGCCAGCAGCTTCCCCCGGGGAGGACAGGGAGACTCGGGAGGCCCCTACAATGAGCAGTTCTTC. As protein: CASSFPRGGQGDSGGPYNEQFF.

This chain joins TRBV7-6 and TRBJ2-1; tentative D call: TRBD2 (5 bases). Trimming removed 1 base from V and 0 bases from J, with 10 bases in between. The germline CDR1 and CDR2 sequences are SGHVS and FNYEAQ. The CDR3 sequence is 16 residues long. Written as DNA, the CDR3 is TGTGCCAGCAGCTTAGTTTTGCGGGCCTCCTACAATGAGCAGTTCTTC. Amino acids: CASSLVLRASYNEQFF.

The chain is built from TRBV5-1 and TRBJ2-7; TRBD1 matches at 9 bases. In germline, CDR1 is SGHRS, CDR2 YFSETQ. V shed 4 bases, J shed 0 bases, and the junction held 8 bases outside the gene matches. The CDR3 totals 16 residues. The CDR3 DNA follows: TGCGCCAGCAGCCCCGGGACAGGGACAAGCTCCTACGAGCAGTACTTC. Its protein is CASSPGTGTSSYEQYF.

The chain is built from TRBV3-1 (or the pseudogene TRBV3-2) and TRBJ2-7, with a weak D call TRBD1 (5 bases). The length of the CDR3 is 14 residues. Trimming took 2 bases from V and 4 from J, leaving 12 bases between them. Germline CDR1 reads LGHDT; CDR2 reads YNNKEL (reference sequence). The CDR3 reads CASSQLNRQYEQYF. CDR3 DNA sequence: TGTGCCAGCAGCCAACTTAATAGACAGTACGAGCAGTACTTC.

The chain joins TRBV5-1 to TRBJ2-1; TRBD2 matches at 10 bases. V gave up 5 bases and J gave up 2 bases; unmatched junction bases: 4. CDR1 is SGHRS, CDR2 YFSETQ, per germline. This CDR3 is 15 amino acids long. As DNA, the CDR3 is TGCGCCAGCAGGCGAGCGGGAGGGCCCTACAATGAGCAGTTCTTC. It is translated as CASRRAGGPYNEQFF.

The V call is TRBV15, the J call TRBJ1-5; 10 positions agree with TRBD1. V dropped 0 bases and J dropped 7; count of bases not matched to a gene: 9. Germline CDR1 is LNHNV and CDR2 is YYDKDF (reference sequence). The length of the CDR3 is 17 residues. CDR3 in amino acids: CATSRDRDRGSRQPQHF. The CDR3 DNA sequence: TGTGCCACCAGCAGAGATAGGGACAGGGGATCAAGGCAGCCCCAGCATTTT. Variable domain in full (rest from reference TRBV15 and TRBJ1-5): DAMVIQNPRYQVTQFGKPVTLSCSQTLNHNVMYWYQQKSSQAPKLLFHYYDKDFNNEADTPDNFQSRRPNTSFCFLDIRSPGLGDTAMYLCATSRDRDRGSRQPQHFGDGTRLSIL.

This sequence joins TRBV4-1 and TRBJ1-3, with D possibly matching TRBD1 (5 bases). V was trimmed by 4 bases and J by 0 bases, leaving 13 bases between them. Germline CDR1 reads MGHRA; CDR2 reads YSYEKL. CDR3 length equals 16 residues. The CDR3 protein is CASSPGLSNSGNTIYF. The CDR3, as DNA: TGCGCCAGCAGCCCGGGACTGTCGAACTCTGGAAACACCATATATTTT.

V and J are TRBV11-2 and TRBJ1-1, with 7 nucleotides matching TRBD1. J lost 1 base, V lost 5 bases, and 7 bases had no gene match. The CDR3 loop spans 15 amino acids. CDR1 is SGHAT, CDR2 FQNNGV, per germline. CDR3 loop: CASSRSTGRNTEAFF. The CDR3 coding sequence is TGTGCCAGCAGCCGCTCGACAGGGCGGAACACTGAAGCTTTCTTT.

The chain employs TRBV18 and TRBJ2-1, with 11 bases matching TRBD2. The CDR3 is 16 amino acids. The germline gives CDR1 KGHSH, CDR2 LQKENI. Losses at the gene ends were 2 bases for V and 9 bases for J; bases not matched to a gene: 9. The CDR3 loop is CASSPRGLAGGSEQFF. In DNA form, the CDR3 reads TGTGCCAGCTCACCAAGGGGTCTAGCGGGAGGAAGTGAGCAGTTCTTC.

The chain links TRBV10-1 to TRBJ2-7; D possibly matches TRBD1 or TRBD2 (5 bases each). The CDR3 runs 15 residues. Per the germline V gene, CDR1 is WNHNN and CDR2 is SYGVQD (reference sequence). The V and J ends lost 3 bases and 0 bases respectively, with 12 bases between them. CDR3 residues: CASSDGAGSSYEQYF. The CDR3 nucleotides read TGCGCCAGCAGTGATGGGGCAGGGAGCTCCTACGAGCAGTACTTC.

J is TRBJ2-2 and V is TRBV5-8, with 8 bases lining up with TRBD1. The CDR3 totals 17 residues. Germline V gives CDR1 SGHTS, CDR2 YDEGEE. Unmatched junction bases numbered 10, after V lost 3 bases and J lost 3 bases. The CDR3 loop is CASSYGAGTGDTGELFF. The CDR3 DNA follows: TGTGCCAGCAGCTACGGTGCGGGGACAGGAGACACCGGGGAGCTGTTTTTT.

The chain is built from TRBV6-4 and TRBJ2-2; 11 positions agree with TRBD2. The CDR3 spans 17 residues. The germline V gene has CDR1 MRHNA and CDR2 SNTAGT. V lost 2 bases and J lost 1; bases outside the gene matches: 3. Here the CDR3 reads CASSDRGLAENTGELFF. For the CDR3, the DNA is TGTGCCAGCAGTGACAGGGGACTAGCGGAGAACACCGGGGAGCTGTTTTTT.

The table lists this clone with a few counts. This chain uses TRBV24-1 with TRBJ1-5; no clear D. The CDR3 spans 15 residues. V was trimmed by 3 bases and J by 3 bases, leaving 11 bases between them. The germline V gene encodes CDR1 KGHDR and CDR2 SFDVKD. The CDR3 DNA follows: TGTGCCACCAGTGATACGGCGAAGGCCAATCAGCCCCAGCATTTT. It specifies CATSDTAKANQPQHF.

The J gene is TRBJ2-3, the V gene TRBV12-3 or TRBV12-4; no firm D call. The V and J ends lost 6 bases and 2 bases respectively, with 9 bases between them. The CDR3 loop spans 13 amino acids. The CDR3 reads CASSSPATDTQYF. The CDR3 DNA follows: TGTGCCAGCAGCTCCCCAGCCACAGATACGCAGTATTTT.

The J gene is TRBJ1-1, the V gene TRBV5-4, with TRBD1 matching 9 bases. The J segment lost 1 base and the V segment lost 2 bases, leaving 6 bases of the junction unmatched. There are 16 residues in the CDR3. Per germline, CDR1 SGHNT and CDR2 YYREEE (reference sequence). CDR3 sequence reads: CASSLSGTGTNTEAFF. The CDR3 DNA sequence: TGTGCCAGCAGCTTATCCGGGACAGGGACGAACACTGAAGCTTTCTTT.

The J gene is TRBJ2-3, the V gene TRBV28; the D gene is possibly TRBD2 (6 bases). The CDR3 sequence is 17 residues long. Between the trimmed V and J ends, which lost 4 bases and 3 bases, there was a span of 20 bases. Germline-derived CDR1 and CDR2 are MDHEN and SYDVKM. The CDR3 spells CASSSTRLVSRTDTQYF. In DNA form, the CDR3 reads TGTGCCAGCAGTTCCACCCGACTAGTGTCCCGGACAGATACGCAGTATTTT.

This clone was found once. The chain couples TRBV18 to TRBJ2-7, with 9 bases aligning to TRBD1. The V gene end was trimmed by 6 bases and the J gene end by 5 bases; junction bases not matched to a gene: 8. There are 14 residues in the CDR3. Germline CDR1 reads KGHSH; CDR2 reads LQKENI. The CDR3 reads CASSLVQGANEQYF. The CDR3 DNA reads TGTGCCAGCTCTCTAGTACAGGGGGCGAACGAGCAGTACTTC.

This chain joins TRBV27 and TRBJ1-3, with D uncertain. Germline V lookup: CDR1 MNHEY, CDR2 SMNVEV (reference sequence). This CDR3 has 15 amino acids. Trimming took off 5 bases at V and 4 bases at J, with 15 bases between the two ends. The CDR3 here is CASSPSPGSGNTIYF. DNA of the CDR3: TGTGCCAGCAGTCCCTCTCCGGGGTCAGGAAACACCATATATTTT.